This T cell receptor (beta chain) was captured by sequencing in a study of cytomegalovirus exposure and HLA in healthy donors. About the study: An early release of data contained approximately 80 million unique TCRs, which came from HLA-typed donors. General study points: In a later analysis, specific HLA alleles were associated with under 20,000 TCR beta sequences at a 0.05 false discovery rate. Later work found most CMV-associated TCR beta chains apparently HLA-restricted. Common viral pathogens seemed to be connected with several of the most significant clusters, according to a later analysis.

V lost 0 bases and J 4 bases, leaving 13 bases between the germline ends. CDR1 and CDR2 from the germline V gene are SGHRS and YFSETQ. The CDR3 is made up of 15 amino acids. PCR used 60 Vbeta primers and 13 Jbeta primers. The table came from immunoSEQ multiplex PCR; TCRdb's copy has only in-frame clones and leaves some out. Among around 100,000 clones listed, 70% were seen once. On this clone: The antigen is not known.

The gene calls are TRBV5-1 and TRBJ1-1; D is possibly TRBD1 (5 bases). What was sequenced was PBMCs. The clonotype comes from a middle-aged man in good health and CMV-seropositive. CDR3 coding DNA: TGCGCCAGCAGCTTGGCCGGAGGGGCCGGCACTGAAGCTTTCTTT. It specifies CASSLAGGAGTEAFF.